The 19 T cell receptor beta chains listed next were all sequenced from one sample in a study of human T cells and chemical hapten exposure. Time point of the sample: patch test 2, 6 weeks after DPC sensitization. The treatment is: therapeutic diphenylcyclopropenone sensitization with weekly scalp DPC. TCRdb itself ran the RACE reads through MiXCR, one entry per CDR3 protein. The data contain just over 350,000 distinct CDR3 sequences, just under 6.5% of them seen just once; the ten biggest clones take up about 5.6%. Sequencing was performed on whole blood, taken in connection with sensitization to the hapten diphenylcyclopropenone (DPC). The origin of the receptors is a woman in her late teens or twenties with alopecia areata. Some clones in this sample may be carry-over from other donors' samples.

This clonotype appeared a few times. The genes are TRBV7-9 and TRBJ1-2; 7 bases line up with TRBD1. Germline CDR1 is SEHNR and CDR2 is FQNEAQ (reference sequence). There are 13 residues in the CDR3. V shed 5 bases and J 6 bases; nucleotides not matched to a gene: 6. CDR3 region: CASSQGTDDGYTF. CDR3 in DNA: TGTGCCAGCAGCCAGGGGACAGATGATGGCTACACCTTC.

The rearrangement uses TRBV5-1 and TRBJ2-5, with D tentatively TRBD2 (5 bases). Germline V gene sequence: CDR1 SGHRS, CDR2 YFSETQ. CDR3 length: 14 residues. V was trimmed by 3 bases and J by 6 bases, leaving 15 bases between them. The CDR3 is CASSSMDSSKTQYF. CDR3 in DNA: TGCGCCAGCAGCTCAATGGACTCCTCGAAGACCCAGTACTTC.

This clonotype came up many times. This sequence joins TRBV28 and TRBJ2-7; D gene ambiguous. Germline assignment: CDR1 MDHEN and CDR2 SYDVKM. With 10 bases removed from V and 5 bases from J, the gap between germline ends came to 18 bases. The CDR3 is made up of 13 amino acids. The CDR3 sequence is CATSAAHRNEQYF. CDR3 DNA sequence: TGTGCCACGAGCGCCGCGCACCGCAACGAGCAGTACTTC.

On this clonotype itself: One end of the junction fails to match germline, which may point to a read error. This chain links TRBV20-1 with TRBJ2-7, with 13 bases identical to TRBD2. The CDR3 has 19 amino acids. Germline V CDR1 and CDR2: DFQATT, SNEGSKA (reference sequence). CDR3 DNA sequence: TGCAGTGCTAGAGATCTGACTAGCGGGGGGCAGACCAGCTCCTACGTGCAGTACTTC. Translating it yields CSARDLTSGGQTSSYVQYF.

This clonotype has ten or more counts. This sequence joins TRBV2 and TRBJ2-7; no clear D. CDR1 and CDR2 from the germline V gene are SNHLY and FYNNEI. CDR3 length: 13 amino acids. V was clipped by 4 bases and J by 5 bases, with 12 bases between them. This chain's CDR3 is CASSGDGLDEQYF. In DNA, the CDR3 is TGTGCCAGCAGTGGGGATGGTTTGGACGAGCAGTACTTC.

In this sample, this clonotype turned up many times. The chain carries TRBV7-9 and TRBJ1-5; D ambiguous. CDR1 SEHNR and CDR2 FQNEAQ come from the germline V gene (reference sequence). The V gene lost 0 bases and the J gene lost 0 bases, with 15 bases spanning the gap. The CDR3 extends over 18 amino acids. The CDR3 DNA is TGTGCCAGCAGCTTAGCAGGGCCTACAAGAAGTAGCAATCAGCCCCAGCATTTT. This encodes CASSLAGPTRSSNQPQHF.

The rearrangement links TRBV5-1 to TRBJ2-3, with 7 bases that match TRBD2. V shed 4 bases and J 1 base; nucleotides not matched to a gene: 6. This CDR3 region has 15 residues. Germline V lookup: CDR1 SGHRS, CDR2 YFSETQ. The CDR3, as DNA: TGCGCCAGCAGCCCGGGGGGTTTTCGCACAGATACGCAGTATTTT. Protein: CASSPGGFRTDTQYF. Full variable domain (outside the CDR3, taken from reference TRBV5-1 and TRBJ2-3): KAGVTQTPRYLIKTRGQQVTLSCSPISGHRSVSWYQQTPGQGLQFLFEYFSETQRNKGNFPGRFSGRQFSNSRSEMNVSTLELGDSALYLCASSPGGFRTDTQYFGPGTRLTVL.

This clonotype was detected many times. The CDR3 reads CASSLVAQLNQPQHF. CDR3 coding DNA: TGTGCCAGCAGCTTAGTAGCCCAGCTTAATCAGCCCCAGCATTTT. J is TRBJ1-5 and V is TRBV7-2; D unclear. The CDR3 length is 15 residues. Looked up from germline, CDR1 is SGHTA and CDR2 is FQGNSA. Deletions cut 1 base from V and 4 bases from J, with 11 bases between. Supplemented by reference TRBV7-2 and TRBJ1-5, the full variable domain reads GAGVSQSPSNKVTEKGKDVELRCDPISGHTALYWYRQSLGQGLEFLIYFQGNSAPDKSGLPSDRFSAERTGGSVSTLTIQRTQQEDSAVYLCASSLVAQLNQPQHFGDGTRLSIL.

This clonotype appeared many times. This sequence joins TRBV12-3 or TRBV12-4 and TRBJ1-1; TRBD1 aligns across 7 bases. This CDR3 contains 13 residues. Trimming removed 5 bases from V and 6 bases from J; junction bases left unmatched: 6. The CDR3 protein is CASSPTGRPEAFF. The CDR3 nucleotides are TGTGCCAGCAGTCCGACAGGGCGTCCTGAAGCTTTCTTT.

This clonotype has more than one count but fewer than ten. The genes are TRBV7-9 and TRBJ1-4; D uncertain. The CDR3 length is 14 residues. V lost 7 bases and J lost 0, with 9 bases in between. The germline CDR1 and CDR2 sequences are SEHNR and FQNEAQ (reference sequence). The CDR3 is CASTGIATNEKLFF. The DNA for the CDR3 is TGTGCCAGCACCGGAATCGCAACTAATGAAAAACTGTTTTTT.

This clonotype appeared a few times. The J gene is TRBJ1-1, the V gene TRBV7-9, with 8 bases matching TRBD1. V shed 5 bases and J 9 bases; nucleotides not matched to a gene: 5. The CDR3 has 12 amino acids. The germline gives CDR1 SEHNR, CDR2 FQNEAQ (reference sequence). CDR3 amino acids: CASSNRDRKAFF. The CDR3, as DNA: TGTGCCAGCAGCAACCGGGACAGGAAAGCTTTCTTT.

The rearrangement links TRBV6-1 to TRBJ1-2; TRBD1 is a possible D gene (6 bases). Germline loops: CDR1 MNHNS, CDR2 SASEGT. This CDR3 has 15 amino acids. The ends were cut back, 5 bases at V and 4 bases at J, with 17 bases in the middle. The chain's CDR3 is CASSTGTLNIYGYTF. The CDR3 DNA reads as TGTGCCAGCAGTACTGGGACACTAAATATCTATGGCTACACCTTC.

This clonotype has at least ten counts. The V call is TRBV7-2, the J call TRBJ1-4, with no clear D. Trimming removed 5 bases from V and 7 bases from J, with 20 bases in between. Germline V gene sequence: CDR1 SGHTA, CDR2 FQGNSA. This CDR3 comprises 16 residues. The CDR3 sequence is CASSPSPSSLSEKLFF. The DNA of the CDR3 is TGTGCCAGCAGCCCTAGCCCCTCTTCTTTGAGTGAAAAACTGTTTTTT.

There are a few counts of this clonotype. V gene TRBV2 combines with J gene TRBJ2-1, with 12 bases matching TRBD2. This CDR3 contains 15 residues. Trimming at V came to 6 bases and at J to 8 bases, leaving 8 bases not matched to a gene. Germline assignment: CDR1 SNHLY and CDR2 FYNNEI. CDR3 nucleotide sequence: TGTGCCAGCAGCCCACTAGCGGGGGGACGCGATGAGCAGTTCTTC. Protein sequence: CASSPLAGGRDEQFF.

The chain combines TRBV2 with TRBJ2-5, with a possible D match to TRBD1 (5 bases). The germline CDR1 and CDR2 sequences are SNHLY and FYNNEI. Trimming removed 3 bases at V and 5 bases at J, with 16 bases between. This CDR3 has 15 residues. CDR3 sequence (DNA): TGTGCCAGCAGTGATGGGGCAGGGATAACGGAGACCCAGTACTTC. As protein: CASSDGAGITETQYF.

This clonotype was observed a handful of times. The V gene is TRBV29-1, the J gene TRBJ2-3; D is uncertain. The V end was cut by 3 bases, the J end by 1 base, with 5 bases between. There are 12 residues in the CDR3. The germline CDR1 and CDR2 sequences are SQVTM and ANQGSEA. The CDR3 DNA follows: TGCAGCGTTGAGAACCGCACAGATACGCAGTATTTT. Translating gives CSVENRTDTQYF.

This clonotype was recorded at least ten times. This rearrangement joins TRBV5-1 to TRBJ1-2; no clear D. Per the germline V gene, CDR1 is SGHRS and CDR2 is YFSETQ. Between the trimmed V and J ends, which lost 0 bases and 0 bases, there was a span of 12 bases. The CDR3 extends over 16 amino acids. CDR3 DNA sequence: TGCGCCAGCAGCTTGGACCGGCAGCTCACTAACTATGGCTACACCTTC. Translated, it gives CASSLDRQLTNYGYTF.

Ten or more counts support this clonotype. This chain links TRBV24-1 with TRBJ2-3; 7 nucleotides match TRBD2. The CDR3 is 14 residues long. Trimming removed 5 bases from V and 6 bases from J; junction bases left unmatched: 7. The germline CDR1 and CDR2 sequences are KGHDR and SFDVKD. The CDR3 DNA follows: TGTGCCACCAGTGTTGGGGCCGGGAGGGATACGCAGTATTTT. Protein sequence: CATSVGAGRDTQYF.

This clonotype was seen ten or more times. This rearrangement joins TRBV5-5 to TRBJ2-3; 10 bases align to TRBD2. Germline-derived CDR1 and CDR2 are SGHKS and YYEKEE (reference sequence). V dropped 2 bases and J dropped 4; count of bases not matched to a gene: 1. This CDR3 has 14 residues. The CDR3 bases are TGTGCCAGCAGCTTTAGCGGGGGGCCAGATACGCAGTATTTT. Translating it yields CASSFSGGPDTQYF.